The 11 T cell receptor beta chains listed next were all sequenced from one sample in a study of blood T cells in healthy people across ages. With a J-beta primer mix and a sample-barcoded 5' primer, a second PCR ran roughly 6 to 11 cycles. A single record per CDR3 protein comes from TCRdb applying MiXCR to the 5' RACE reads. The table records approximately 900,000 distinct CDR3 sequences, roughly 48% of them present only once. The material sequenced was blood. The receptors come from a young man in good health.

This clonotype showed up many times. The chain carries TRBV7-2 and TRBJ2-7, with D uncertain. Trimming removed 1 base from V and 5 bases from J, with 9 bases in between. This CDR3 region has 13 residues. Looked up from germline, CDR1 is SGHTA and CDR2 is FQGNSA. CDR3 residues: CASSLGNADEQYF. CDR3 DNA sequence: TGTGCCAGCAGCTTAGGGAACGCTGACGAGCAGTACTTC.

The chain employs TRBV6-6 and TRBJ1-5, with TRBD1 as a possible D gene (6 bases). V lost 1 base and J lost 3, with 13 bases in between. CDR1 is MNHNY, CDR2 SVGAGI, per germline (reference sequence). The CDR3 has 16 amino acids. The CDR3 spells CASSYYDGGHNQPQHF. The CDR3 DNA follows: TGTGCCAGCAGTTACTATGATGGGGGGCACAATCAGCCCCAGCATTTT.

The J gene is TRBJ1-1, the V gene TRBV20-1, with D perhaps matching TRBD1 (6 bases). Trimming took 6 bases from V and 1 from J, leaving 15 bases between them. This CDR3 comprises 14 residues. Looked up from germline, CDR1 is DFQATT and CDR2 is SNEGSKA (reference sequence). CDR3 protein: CSATGKLRNTEAFF. CDR3 nucleotides: TGCAGTGCGACAGGAAAATTACGGAACACTGAAGCTTTCTTT.

In this sample, this clonotype turned up a few times. The rearrangement uses TRBV4-3 and TRBJ2-7, with TRBD1 as a possible D gene (8 bases). Germline CDR1 is LGHNA and CDR2 is YSLEER. This CDR3 comprises 20 residues. V was clipped by 0 bases and J by 4 bases, with 28 bases between them. The CDR3 nucleotides read TGCGCCAGCAGCCAAGAGGGAGGGACAGGCGCATCCTTAGGGATATACGAGCAGTACTTC. Translated, it gives CASSQEGGTGASLGIYEQYF.

The genes are TRBV20-1 and TRBJ1-5; TRBD1 agrees at 8 bases. The CDR3 totals 16 residues. Per germline, CDR1 DFQATT and CDR2 SNEGSKA (reference sequence). V dropped 3 bases and J dropped 0; count of bases not matched to a gene: 7. The CDR3 is CSARGQDPYSNQPQHF. The CDR3 nucleotides are TGCAGTGCTAGGGGACAGGACCCTTATAGCAATCAGCCCCAGCATTTT.

The CDR3 is CASSPYIGQVLDYEQYF. The CDR3, as DNA: TGTGCCAGCAGCCCTTATATCGGACAGGTCCTCGACTACGAGCAGTACTTC. The chain carries TRBV7-9 and TRBJ2-7; TRBD1 aligns across 7 bases. Unmatched junction bases numbered 16, after V lost 5 bases and J lost 3 bases. The germline gives CDR1 SEHNR, CDR2 FQNEAQ (reference sequence). This CDR3 is built from 17 residues.

Many counts were recorded for this clonotype. The chain uses TRBV4-1 and TRBJ2-1; D not certain. The CDR3 contains 11 residues. Germline CDR1 MGHRA, CDR2 YSYEKL. V lost 6 bases to trimming and J lost 9 bases, with 9 bases between them. In DNA form, the CDR3 reads TGCGCCAGCAGGTTTAATAGTGAGCAGTTCTTC. Its protein is CASRFNSEQFF.

Here the CDR3 DNA reads TGCGCCAGCAGTCAAGGGGACAGGTTCAGATCACCCCTCCACTTT. As protein: CASSQGDRFRSPLHF. The gene calls are TRBV23-1 and TRBJ1-6; 8 positions agree with TRBD1. TRBV23-1 is reported as an ORF; its role is uncertain. The V segment lost 2 bases and the J segment 10 bases; nucleotides outside the gene matches: 7. This CDR3 spans 15 amino acids.

This clonotype was counted only a few times. DNA for the CDR3: TGCAGCCCGCTTTCGGACAGGGATTACGAGCAGTACTTC. Translating gives CSPLSDRDYEQYF. The chain uses TRBV29-1 and TRBJ2-7; 8 bases map to TRBD1. The CDR3 is 13 residues long. The germline gives CDR1 SQVTM, CDR2 ANQGSEA. V lost 8 bases to trimming and J lost 4 bases; unmatched junction nucleotides: 10.

In this sample, this clonotype turned up many times. Here the CDR3 DNA reads TGTGCCAGCAGCGGCGGACCGACAGTCAACACTGAAGCTTTCTTT. Its protein is CASSGGPTVNTEAFF. This chain connects TRBV6-1 to TRBJ1-1; maybe TRBD1 (5 bases). The CDR3 has 15 residues. V lost 6 bases, J lost 2 bases, and 16 bases lay in between. The germline V gene has CDR1 MNHNS and CDR2 SASEGT.

On this clonotype: One end of the junction is discordant with germline, which a read error may explain. The genes are TRBV29-1 and TRBJ1-1, with D perhaps TRBD1 (5 bases). Germline V gene lookup returns CDR1 SQVTM and CDR2 ANQGSEA. The CDR3 length is 9 residues. CDR3 residues: CGVDSEAFF. CDR3 coding DNA: TGCGGCGTTGACAGTGAAGCTTTCTTT. Variable domain in full (rest from reference TRBV29-1 and TRBJ1-1): SAVISQKPSRDICQRGTSLTIQCQVDSQVTMMFWYRQQPGQSLTLIATANQGSEATYESGFVIDKFPISRPNLTFSTLTVSNMSPEDSSIYLCGVDSEAFFGQGTRLTVV.